These 8 T cell receptor beta chains share one sample of origin, sequenced in a study of response to subunit inactivated influenza vaccine. TCRdb re-called the RT-PCR reads with MiXCR, one entry per CDR3 protein. The profile shows approximately 520,000 distinct CDR3 sequences, approximately 15% of them singletons. Sequencing used CD4+ T cells sorted from PBMCs, obtained about 24 months after vaccination. The source is a man in his fifties or sixties who received an inactivated influenza vaccine.

This clonotype was seen only a few times. The V call is TRBV20-1, the J call TRBJ2-3; perhaps D is TRBD1 or TRBD2 (5 bases each). CDR1 and CDR2 (germline): DFQATT, SNEGSKA (reference sequence). V was trimmed by 3 bases and J by 5 bases, leaving 15 bases between them. The CDR3 extends over 14 amino acids. CDR3 DNA: TGCAGTGCTAGTCCCCGGGACCGGCGAGATACGCAGTATTTT. This gives the protein CSASPRDRRDTQYF.

V gene TRBV29-1 combines with J gene TRBJ2-7; D is uncertain. The CDR3 totals 15 residues. V was cut by 5 bases and J by 0 bases, with 17 bases left in between. Germline CDR1 reads SQVTM; CDR2 reads ANQGSEA. CDR3 region: CSVTSPDTYSYEQYF. DNA for the CDR3: TGCAGCGTTACTTCTCCCGACACGTACTCCTACGAGCAGTACTTC.

The CDR3 loop reads CASRGGAAPNIQYF. CDR3 sequence (DNA): TGTGCCAGCAGGGGGGGGGCGGCCCCTAACATTCAGTACTTC. The gene calls are TRBV6-1 and TRBJ2-4; TRBD2 might be the D (7 bases). There are 14 residues in the CDR3. V shed 6 bases and J shed 7 bases, with 16 bases lying between them. Germline V gene data show CDR1 as MNHNS and CDR2 as SASEGT.

This clonotype showed up just a few times. The genes are TRBV19 and TRBJ2-7, with unresolved D. There are 13 residues in the CDR3. Trimming shortened V by 3 bases and J by 6 bases, and 12 bases separated the two germline ends. In germline, CDR1 is LNHDA, CDR2 SQIVND (reference sequence). The CDR3 region has the DNA TGTGCCAGTAGTATCGATGGGCCGTCCGAGCAGTACTTC. Protein: CASSIDGPSEQYF.

The V call is TRBV6-1, the J call TRBJ2-7; 10 bases align to TRBD1. V gave up 4 bases and J gave up 3 bases; unmatched junction bases: 6. The germline V gene encodes CDR1 MNHNS and CDR2 SASEGT. The CDR3 has 15 amino acids. The CDR3 DNA sequence: TGTGCCAGCAGTGCCAGGACAGGGGGTCGCTACGAGCAGTACTTC. Amino acid sequence: CASSARTGGRYEQYF.

This clonotype appeared many times. The rearrangement links TRBV4-3 to TRBJ2-3, with TRBD2 identical over 9 bases. V trimming: 0 bases; J trimming: 6 bases; junction bases outside the gene matches: 10. The CDR3 spans 17 residues. Germline V gene lookup returns CDR1 LGHNA and CDR2 YSLEER. The CDR3 nucleotides are TGCGCCAGCAGCCAAGATTTGGCGGGGGGGCCTGGTGATACGCAGTATTTT. This gives the protein CASSQDLAGGPGDTQYF.

J is TRBJ1-2 and V is TRBV20-1; perhaps TRBD1 as D (6 bases). The CDR3 extends over 13 amino acids. The germline V and J ends were trimmed by 5 bases and 3 bases, with 13 bases remaining between them. Germline values: CDR1 DFQATT, CDR2 SNEGSKA (reference sequence). The CDR3 region is CSAGDRLDYGYTF. DNA for the CDR3: TGCAGTGCTGGCGACAGGCTTGACTATGGCTACACCTTC.

The V gene is TRBV6-1, the J gene TRBJ2-2; 10 bases are shared with TRBD2. The CDR3 runs to 15 residues. V shed 9 bases, J shed 0 bases, and the junction held 4 bases outside the gene matches. From germline, CDR1 is MNHNS and CDR2 SASEGT. This chain's CDR3 is CARIAGGTNTGELFF. The CDR3 bases are TGTGCCAGGATAGCGGGAGGTACGAACACCGGGGAGCTGTTTTTT.